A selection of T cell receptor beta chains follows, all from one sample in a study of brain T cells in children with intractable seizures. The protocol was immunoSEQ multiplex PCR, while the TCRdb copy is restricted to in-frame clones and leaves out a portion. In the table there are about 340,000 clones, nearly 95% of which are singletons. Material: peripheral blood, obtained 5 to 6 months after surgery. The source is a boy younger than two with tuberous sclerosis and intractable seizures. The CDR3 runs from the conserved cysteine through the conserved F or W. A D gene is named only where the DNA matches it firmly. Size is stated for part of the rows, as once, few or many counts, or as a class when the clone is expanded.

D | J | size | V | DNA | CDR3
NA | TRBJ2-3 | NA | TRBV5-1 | TGCGCCAGCAGCTTGGCCGCTGGGAGCGGAGATACGCAGTATTTT | CASSLAAGSGDTQYF
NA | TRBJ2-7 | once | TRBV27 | TGTGCCAGCAGTTTAGCCCAAGGCGTCGAGCAGTACTTC | CASSLAQGVEQYF
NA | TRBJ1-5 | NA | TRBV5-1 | TGCGCCAGCAGCTTGGGAGTCAATCAGCCCCAGCATTTT | CASSLGVNQPQHF
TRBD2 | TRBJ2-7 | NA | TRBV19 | TGTGCCAGTAGTATAGCCTCGGGTAGCGGGGCCTACGAGCAGTACTTC | CASSIASGSGAYEQYF
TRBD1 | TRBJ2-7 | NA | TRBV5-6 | TGTGCCAGCAGCACTAGGGACAGGACCTACGAGCAGTACTTC | CASSTRDRTYEQYF
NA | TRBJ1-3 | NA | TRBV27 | TGTGCCAGCAGTTTATCGGGGGGGAGCTCTGGAAACACCATATATTTT | CASSLSGGSSGNTIYF
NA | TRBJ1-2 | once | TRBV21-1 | TGTGCCAGCAGCCCCCCGGGGGGAGGCTACACCTTC | CASSPPGGGYTF
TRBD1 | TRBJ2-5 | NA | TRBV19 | TGTGCCAGTAGGGGACAGGAGACCCAGTACTTC | CASRGQETQYF
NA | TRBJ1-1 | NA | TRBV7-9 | TGTGCCAGCAGCTTAGCAGGGGAGGAGGCTGAAGCTTTCTTT | CASSLAGEEAEAFF
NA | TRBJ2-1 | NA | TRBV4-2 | TGTGCCAGCAGCGCCGACCGGGACTCTACCCTCAATGAGCAGTTCTTC | CASSADRDSTLNEQFF
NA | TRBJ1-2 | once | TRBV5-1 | TGCGCCAGCAGCCGGGACGATGGTAACTATGGCTACACCTTC | CASSRDDGNYGYTF
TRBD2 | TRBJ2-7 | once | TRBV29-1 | TGCAGCGTGGGGACTAGCGGTTCCTACGAGCAGTACTTC | CSVGTSGSYEQYF
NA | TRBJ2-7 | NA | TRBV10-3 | TGTGCCATCAGTCGGGACCCCCGGGGCTACGAGCAGTACTTC | CAISRDPRGYEQYF
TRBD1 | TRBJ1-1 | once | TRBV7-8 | TGTGCCAGCAGCCCCCGACAGGGGAAGGGCACTGAAGCTTTCTTT | CASSPRQGKGTEAFF
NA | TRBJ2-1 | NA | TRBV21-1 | TGTGCCAGCAGCAAAGCTTGGACTAGCGGGAGGGGGTCCTACAATGAGCAGTTCTTC | CASSKAWTSGRGSYNEQFF
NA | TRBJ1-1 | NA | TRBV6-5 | TGTGCCAGCGAACGATATCGGGAGAACACTGAAGCTTTCTTT | CASERYRENTEAFF
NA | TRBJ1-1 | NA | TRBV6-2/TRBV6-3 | TGTGCCAGCAGTTACCCTGGGAGAAGTGCCGATGCTTTCTTT | CASSYPGRSADAFF
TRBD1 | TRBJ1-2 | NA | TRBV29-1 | TGCAGCGTTCAACAAACTTTCCGGGACAGTGGTATCTATGGCTACACCTTC | CSVQQTFRDSGIYGYTF
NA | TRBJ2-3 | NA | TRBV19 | TGTGCCAGTAGCTCCACCCCCTGGCTAGGGGCTACCACAGATACGCAGTATTTT | CASSSTPWLGATTDTQYF
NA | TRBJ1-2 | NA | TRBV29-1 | TGCAGCGCCCGTAGGTTCTATGGCTACACCTTC | CSARRFYGYTF
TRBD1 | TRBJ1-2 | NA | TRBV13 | TGTGCCAGCAGCAGGACAGGGGCGCGTAGGGCTACACTGGGCTACACCTTC | CASSRTGARRATLGYTF
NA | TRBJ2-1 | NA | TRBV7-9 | TGTGCCAGCAGCCCAGGACCACCCTCTGTGGATGAGCAGTTCTTC | CASSPGPPSVDEQFF
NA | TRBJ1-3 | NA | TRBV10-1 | TGCGCCAGCAGTGAGTCGGGCTTCCCTGGAAACACCATATATTTT | CASSESGFPGNTIYF
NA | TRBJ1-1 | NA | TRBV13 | TGTGCCAGCAGCTTAGGGACGGTGAACACTGAAGCTTTCTTT | CASSLGTVNTEAFF
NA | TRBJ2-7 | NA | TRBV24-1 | TGTGCCACCAGTGCCTCTAGCTCTCGGGTCGAGCAGTACTTC | CATSASSSRVEQYF
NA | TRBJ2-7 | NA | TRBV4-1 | TGCGCCAGCAGCCAGCAGGGATTAAGCGAGCAGTACTTC | CASSQQGLSEQYF
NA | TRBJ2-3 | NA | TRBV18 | TGTGCCAGCTCACCCAACCAGGGCACAGATACGCAGTATTTT | CASSPNQGTDTQYF